One and the same sample provided the 23 T cell receptor beta chains below, sequenced in a study of T cell responses to AZD1222 COVID-19 vaccine. The data were produced by immunoSEQ multiplex PCR, yet TCRdb's version contains in-frame clones alone and is incomplete. Here the sample spans approximately 140,000 clones, approximately 90% being singletons. The sample in question was peripheral blood, obtained on day 0 of AZD1222 vaccination. Receptors originate from an adult in good health.

The chain combines TRBV7-8 with TRBJ1-1; possible D gene TRBD1, 5 bases. The V and J ends lost 3 bases and 4 bases respectively, with 15 bases between them. The CDR3 is 15 residues long. Germline CDR1 is SGHVS and CDR2 is FQNEAQ. This CDR3 reads CASSFARVGGTEAFF. CDR3 coding DNA: TGTGCCAGCAGCTTCGCCAGGGTCGGGGGCACTGAAGCTTTCTTT.

The chain links TRBV5-1 to TRBJ1-3; 8 nucleotides match TRBD1. This CDR3 spans 16 amino acids. Germline V gene sequence: CDR1 SGHRS, CDR2 YFSETQ. Trimming at V came to 4 bases and at J to 0 bases, leaving 6 bases not matched to a gene. CDR3 bases: TGCGCCAGCAGCCTGGACAGGGAGATCTCTGGAAACACCATATATTTT. Its protein is CASSLDREISGNTIYF.

A few counts support this clone. The genes are TRBV7-6 and TRBJ1-5; possibly TRBD1 for D (5 bases). This CDR3 is 15 amino acids long. V lost 5 bases and J 0 bases, leaving 11 bases between the germline ends. Germline loops: CDR1 SGHVS, CDR2 FNYEAQ. Here the CDR3 reads CASSLGTNSNQPQHF. CDR3 nucleotide sequence: TGTGCCAGCAGCCTTGGGACTAATAGCAATCAGCCCCAGCATTTT.

The J gene is TRBJ1-2, the V gene TRBV10-3; a possible D gene is TRBD1 (5 bases). The CDR3 is 13 amino acids. The germline V gene encodes CDR1 ENHRY and CDR2 SYGVKD. Trimming stripped 3 bases from V and 3 bases from J, with 8 bases between. The CDR3 DNA sequence: TGTGCCATCAGTGAACGAGGGGACTATGGCTACACCTTC. Its protein is CAISERGDYGYTF.

This clone was seen just once. The V gene is TRBV6-1, the J gene TRBJ1-2; maybe TRBD1 (5 bases). This CDR3 is 15 amino acids long. Germline-derived CDR1 and CDR2 are MNHNS and SASEGT. V was trimmed by 3 bases and J by 2 bases, leaving 13 bases between them. The CDR3 DNA follows: TGTGCCAGCAGTGATCAAGGGGTCGGAAACTATGGCTACACCTTC. This translates into CASSDQGVGNYGYTF.

The chain carries TRBV7-9 and TRBJ2-7; D unresolved. Per germline, CDR1 SEHNR and CDR2 FQNEAQ (reference sequence). The length of the CDR3 is 13 residues. V lost 8 bases and J lost 2, with 13 bases in between. This CDR3 reads CASLPPGAYEQYF. DNA for the CDR3: TGTGCCAGCCTTCCCCCCGGAGCCTACGAGCAGTACTTC.

This chain uses TRBV5-6 with TRBJ1-6, with D possibly matching TRBD1 (5 bases). This CDR3 has 13 amino acids. Germline loops: CDR1 SGHDT, CDR2 YYEEEE. Trimming removed 0 bases at V and 7 bases at J, with 5 bases between. The CDR3 loop reads CASSLGDNSPLHF. The CDR3, as DNA: TGTGCCAGCAGCTTGGGGGACAATTCACCCCTCCACTTT. The variable domain in full, completed from reference TRBV5-6 and TRBJ1-6, reads DAGVTQSPTHLIKTRGQQVTLRCSPKSGHDTVSWYQQALGQGPQFIFQYYEEEERQRGNFPDRFSGHQFPNYSSELNVNALLLGDSALYLCASSLGDNSPLHFGNGTRLTVT.

The chain has TRBV4-3 and TRBJ1-1; no clear D. Trimming removed 0 bases from V and 0 bases from J, with 11 bases in between. From germline, CDR1 is LGHNA and CDR2 YSLEER. This CDR3 region has 16 residues. The CDR3 is CASSQDRGSMNTEAFF. CDR3 DNA sequence: TGCGCCAGCAGCCAAGATAGAGGTTCCATGAACACTGAAGCTTTCTTT.

The V and J genes are TRBV7-2 and TRBJ1-5; 8 positions agree with TRBD1. Germline trimming cut 5 bases from V and 6 bases from J; bases unmatched to any gene: 12. This CDR3 spans 16 amino acids. The germline V gene has CDR1 SGHTA and CDR2 FQGNSA. The CDR3 DNA sequence: TGTGCCAGCAGCGCCGGACAGGGAGTGGGTAGTCAGCCCCAGCATTTT. Amino acid sequence: CASSAGQGVGSQPQHF.

The V and J genes are TRBV7-8 and TRBJ1-6; 11 bases are shared with TRBD1. CDR1 is SGHVS, CDR2 FQNEAQ, per germline. Trimming cost V 7 bases and J 6 bases; bases outside gene matches: 5. The CDR3 totals 15 residues. Here the CDR3 DNA reads TGTGCCAGCAACGGACAGGGGGCATCTAATTCACCCCTCCACTTT. Its protein is CASNGQGASNSPLHF.

This rearrangement joins TRBV13 to TRBJ1-1; D is unresolved. Trimming shortened V by 2 bases and J by 6 bases, and 7 bases separated the two germline ends. Germline values: CDR1 PRHDT, CDR2 FYEKMQ (reference sequence). The CDR3 is made up of 12 amino acids. The CDR3 DNA reads TGTGCCAGCAGCTTAACATCCCCTGAAGCTTTCTTT. It yields the protein CASSLTSPEAFF.

This clone was seen just once. The chain uses TRBV18 and TRBJ1-2; 8 bases are shared with TRBD1. The germline gives CDR1 KGHSH, CDR2 LQKENI. The CDR3 sequence is 15 residues long. V was clipped by 6 bases and J by 3 bases; unmatched bases: 9. The CDR3 nucleotides are TGTGCCAGCTCTCTAAAGACAGGGGCTCACTATGGCTACACCTTC. Its protein product is CASSLKTGAHYGYTF.

The gene calls are TRBV15 and TRBJ1-2; D remains unclear. V lost 5 bases, J lost 2 bases, and 6 bases lay in between. CDR3 length: 12 residues. Germline CDR1 reads LNHNV; CDR2 reads YYDKDF (reference sequence). The DNA of the CDR3 is TGTGCCACCAGCCGGGAGAACTATGGCTACACCTTC. The encoded protein is CATSRENYGYTF.

The chain uses TRBV18 and TRBJ1-2; unclear D gene. Trimming shortened V by 2 bases and J by 6 bases, and 7 bases separated the two germline ends. Looked up from germline, CDR1 is KGHSH and CDR2 is LQKENI. CDR3 size: 12 residues. The CDR3: CASSPSRDGYTF. As DNA, the CDR3 is TGTGCCAGCTCACCATCCCGGGATGGCTACACCTTC. Supplemented by reference TRBV18 and TRBJ1-2, the full variable domain reads NAGVMQNPRHLVRRRGQEARLRCSPMKGHSHVYWYRQLPEEGLKFMVYLQKENIIDESGMPKERFSAEFPKEGPSILRIQQVVRGDSAAYFCASSPSRDGYTFGSGTRLTVV.

This sequence joins TRBV27 and TRBJ2-5; D is unclear. Per germline, CDR1 MNHEY and CDR2 SMNVEV (reference sequence). V shed 4 bases and J shed 6 bases, with 12 bases lying between them. The CDR3 extends over 13 amino acids. CDR3 DNA sequence: TGTGCCAGCAGTTCCACCATCGCACAGACCCAGTACTTC. Protein sequence: CASSSTIAQTQYF.

This clone was detected once. This chain uses TRBV6-2 or TRBV6-3 with TRBJ2-1; no definite D call. This CDR3 comprises 14 residues. Germline V lookup: CDR1 MNHEY, CDR2 SVGEGT. V gave up 0 bases and J gave up 6 bases, with 9 bases separating them. This CDR3 reads CASSYSGRLNEQFF. The CDR3, as DNA: TGTGCCAGCAGTTACTCGGGCCGTCTCAATGAGCAGTTCTTC.

V and J are TRBV10-3 and TRBJ2-3; TRBD2 aligns across 11 bases. The CDR3 extends over 17 amino acids. With V trimmed by 3 bases and J by 3 bases, 8 bases remained unmatched. From germline, CDR1 is ENHRY and CDR2 SYGVKD. The CDR3 loop reads CAISDNSGRAGTDTQYF. The CDR3 region has the DNA TGTGCCATCAGTGATAATAGCGGGAGGGCCGGTACAGATACGCAGTATTTT.

The chain recombines TRBV3-1 (or the pseudogene TRBV3-2) with TRBJ2-7; D remains unclear. V lost 2 bases and J lost 7, with 12 bases in between. The V gene's germline CDR1 is LGHDT and CDR2 YNNKEL (reference sequence). The CDR3 sequence is 13 residues long. CDR3 loop: CASSQLLLREQYF. In DNA, the CDR3 is TGTGCCAGCAGCCAATTACTTTTACGAGAGCAGTACTTC.

The genes are TRBV6-5 and TRBJ1-2; D is uncertain. The ends were cut back, 6 bases at V and 2 bases at J, with 16 bases in the middle. Germline-derived CDR1 and CDR2 are MNHEY and SVGAGI. This CDR3 region has 15 residues. The CDR3, as DNA: TGTGCCAGCAGCCACCGGGGAGTCCTCAACTATGGCTACACCTTC. As protein: CASSHRGVLNYGYTF.

The chain has TRBV19 and TRBJ1-1; TRBD1 matches at 8 bases. CDR3 length: 15 residues. Per germline, CDR1 LNHDA and CDR2 SQIVND (reference sequence). The V and J ends lost 3 bases and 6 bases, in that order; junction bases with no gene match: 9. This chain's CDR3 is CASSIFAQGGAEAFF. The CDR3 coding sequence is TGTGCCAGTAGTATCTTTGCACAGGGGGGGGCTGAAGCTTTCTTT.

In this sample, this clone turned up once. This chain connects TRBV19 to TRBJ2-5, with a possible D match to TRBD2 (6 bases). The V gene lost 2 bases and the J gene lost 0 bases, with 13 bases spanning the gap. The CDR3 is 16 residues long. Germline assignment: CDR1 LNHDA and CDR2 SQIVND (reference sequence). This CDR3 reads CASSIRAGGYQETQYF. CDR3 in DNA: TGTGCCAGTAGTATAAGAGCGGGCGGGTACCAAGAGACCCAGTACTTC.

In DNA, the CDR3 is TGCGCCAGCAGTCATAAGGGGGCCAACGTCCTGACTTTC. Amino acid sequence: CASSHKGANVLTF. The chain couples TRBV23-1 to TRBJ2-6; no firm D call. Being an ORF, TRBV23-1 has a function that is uncertain. V was clipped by 3 bases and J by 4 bases, with 4 bases between them. The CDR3 length is 13 residues.

The chain employs TRBV5-4 and TRBJ1-1; 8 bases fit TRBD1. CDR3 length: 16 residues. Germline loops: CDR1 SGHNT, CDR2 YYREEE (reference sequence). V was clipped by 4 bases and J by 1 base; unmatched bases: 9. CDR3 region: CASSRTRQGSNTEAFF. CDR3 DNA: TGTGCCAGCAGCCGGACTAGACAGGGGTCGAACACTGAAGCTTTCTTT.